This entry is about one T cell receptor (beta chain). 60 Vbeta and 13 Jbeta primers were used in PCR. In the original processing: Around 9.9 million shared chains were among the 80 million or so unique TCR beta chains that a later analysis counted. Clones were sequenced by immunoSEQ multiplex PCR, and TCRdb holds only the in-frame ones, with some missing. D and trimming come from the DNA, and the V and J calls and clone size come from that table. Seen here are about 120,000 clones, roughly 80% observed once, and the top ten hold roughly 3.5%. Germline values: CDR1 SGDLS, CDR2 YYNGEE. The CDR3 has 13 residues. Trimming at V came to 4 bases and at J to 6 bases, leaving 5 bases not matched to a gene. This entry is derived from a study of cytomegalovirus exposure and HLA in healthy donors.

This TCR was recovered from a woman aged 45-65 years in good health and CMV-seronegative. Sequencing was done on a sample of PBMCs. This chain connects TRBV9 to TRBJ1-1; 8 nucleotides align to TRBD1. Here the CDR3 reads CASSLQGEAEAFF. The CDR3 nucleotides are TGTGCCAGCAGCTTACAGGGGGAGGCTGAAGCTTTCTTT.